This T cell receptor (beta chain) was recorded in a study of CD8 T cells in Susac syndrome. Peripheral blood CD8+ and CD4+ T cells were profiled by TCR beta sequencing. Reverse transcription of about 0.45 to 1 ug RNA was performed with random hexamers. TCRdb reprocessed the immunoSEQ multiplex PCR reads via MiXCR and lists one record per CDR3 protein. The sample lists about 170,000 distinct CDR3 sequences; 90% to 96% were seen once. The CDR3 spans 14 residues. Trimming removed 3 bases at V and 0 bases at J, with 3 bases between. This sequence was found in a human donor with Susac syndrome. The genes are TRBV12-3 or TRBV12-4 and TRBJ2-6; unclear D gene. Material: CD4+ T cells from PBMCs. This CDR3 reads CASSFGSGANVLTF. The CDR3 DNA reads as TGTGCCAGCAGTTTCGGCTCTGGGGCCAACGTCCTGACTTTC.